Listed here is a single TCR beta chain. The sample is drawn from a study of T-cell reconstitution after alpha-beta-depleted transplantation in children. The CDR3 spans 15 residues. J lost 4 bases, V lost 6 bases, and 4 bases had no gene match. Germline lookup yields CDR1 MNHNS and CDR2 SASEGT. Unique molecular identifiers were used to barcode this TCRbeta library. A single record per CDR3 protein comes from TCRdb applying MiXCR to the PCR reads. The top ten hold around 2.5% of the sample, which has about 240,000 distinct CDR3 sequences, more than 20% seen once. The starting material was PBMCs, obtained before TCRalphabeta/CD19-depleted stem cell transplant. This chain connects TRBV6-1 to TRBJ2-6; 9 nucleotides agree with TRBD2. This receptor was taken from a girl aged 2 to 10 with Fanconi anemia, due to receive a stem cell transplant. CDR3 residues: CASRFLAGGANVLTF. DNA of the CDR3: TGTGCCAGCAGGTTTCTAGCGGGGGGGGCCAACGTCCTGACTTTC.